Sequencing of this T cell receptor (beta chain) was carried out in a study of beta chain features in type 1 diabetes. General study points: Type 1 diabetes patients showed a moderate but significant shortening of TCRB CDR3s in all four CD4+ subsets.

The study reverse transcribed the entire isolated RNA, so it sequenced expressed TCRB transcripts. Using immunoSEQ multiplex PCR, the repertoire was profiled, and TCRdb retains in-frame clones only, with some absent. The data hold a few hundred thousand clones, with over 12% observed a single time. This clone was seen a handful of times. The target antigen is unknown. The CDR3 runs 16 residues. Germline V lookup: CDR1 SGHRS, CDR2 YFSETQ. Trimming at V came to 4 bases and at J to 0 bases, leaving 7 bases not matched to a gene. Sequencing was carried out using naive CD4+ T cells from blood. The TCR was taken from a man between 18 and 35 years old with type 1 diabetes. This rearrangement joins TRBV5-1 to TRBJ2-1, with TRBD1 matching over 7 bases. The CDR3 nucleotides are TGCGCCAGCAGCACGACAGGGCCCTACTCCTACAATGAGCAGTTCTTC. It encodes CASSTTGPYSYNEQFF.